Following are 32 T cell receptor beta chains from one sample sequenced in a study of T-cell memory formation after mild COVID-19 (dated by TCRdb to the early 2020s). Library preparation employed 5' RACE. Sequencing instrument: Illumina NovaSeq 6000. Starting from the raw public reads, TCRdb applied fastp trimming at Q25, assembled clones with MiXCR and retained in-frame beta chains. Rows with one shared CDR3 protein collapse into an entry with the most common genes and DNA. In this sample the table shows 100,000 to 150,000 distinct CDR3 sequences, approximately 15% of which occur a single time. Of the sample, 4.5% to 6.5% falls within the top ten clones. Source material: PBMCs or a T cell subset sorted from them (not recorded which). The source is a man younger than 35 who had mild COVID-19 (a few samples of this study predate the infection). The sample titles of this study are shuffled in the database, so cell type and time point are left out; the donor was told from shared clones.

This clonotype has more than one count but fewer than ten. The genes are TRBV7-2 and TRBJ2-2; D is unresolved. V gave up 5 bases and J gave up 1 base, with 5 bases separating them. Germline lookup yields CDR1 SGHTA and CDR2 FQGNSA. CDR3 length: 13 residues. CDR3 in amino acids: CASSPGNTGELFF. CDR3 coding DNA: TGTGCCAGCAGCCCCGGGAACACCGGGGAGCTGTTTTTT.

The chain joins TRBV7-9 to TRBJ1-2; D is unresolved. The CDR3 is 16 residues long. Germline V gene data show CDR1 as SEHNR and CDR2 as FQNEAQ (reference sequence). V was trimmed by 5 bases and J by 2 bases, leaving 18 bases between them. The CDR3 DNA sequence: TGTGCCAGCAGCCGTCTTTCCCACGGGGAAAACTATGGCTACACCTTC. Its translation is CASSRLSHGENYGYTF.

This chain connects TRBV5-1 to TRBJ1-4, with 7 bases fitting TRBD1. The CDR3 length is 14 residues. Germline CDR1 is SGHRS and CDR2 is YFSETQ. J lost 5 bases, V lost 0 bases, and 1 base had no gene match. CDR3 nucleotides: TGCGCCAGCAGCTTGGACAGGGGAAATGAAAAACTGTTTTTT. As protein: CASSLDRGNEKLFF.

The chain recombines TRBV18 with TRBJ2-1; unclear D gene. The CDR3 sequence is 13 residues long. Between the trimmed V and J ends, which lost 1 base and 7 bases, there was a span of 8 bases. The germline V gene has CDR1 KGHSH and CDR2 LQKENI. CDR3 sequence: CASSPRLENEQFF. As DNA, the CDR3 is TGTGCCAGCTCACCACGTCTGGAGAATGAGCAGTTCTTC.

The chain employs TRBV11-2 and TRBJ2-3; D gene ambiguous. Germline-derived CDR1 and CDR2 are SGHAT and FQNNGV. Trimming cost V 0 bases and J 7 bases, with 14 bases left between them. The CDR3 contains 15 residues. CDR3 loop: CASSLDLAPGYTQYF. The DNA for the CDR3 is TGTGCCAGCAGCTTAGATCTCGCTCCCGGGTATACGCAGTATTTT.

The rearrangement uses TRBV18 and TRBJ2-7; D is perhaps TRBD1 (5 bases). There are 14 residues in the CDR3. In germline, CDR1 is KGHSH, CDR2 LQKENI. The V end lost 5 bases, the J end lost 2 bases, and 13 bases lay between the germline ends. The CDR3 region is CASSNRGPPYEQYV. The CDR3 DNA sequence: TGTGCCAGCTCAAATAGGGGTCCTCCCTACGAGCAGTACGTC.

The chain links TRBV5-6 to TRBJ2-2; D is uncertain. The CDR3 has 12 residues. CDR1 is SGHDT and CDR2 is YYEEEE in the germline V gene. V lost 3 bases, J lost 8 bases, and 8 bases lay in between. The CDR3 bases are TGTGCCAGCAGCTCCTATCTTGGGGAGCTGTTTTTT. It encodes CASSSYLGELFF. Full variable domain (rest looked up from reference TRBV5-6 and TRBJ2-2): DAGVTQSPTHLIKTRGQQVTLRCSPKSGHDTVSWYQQALGQGPQFIFQYYEEEERQRGNFPDRFSGHQFPNYSSELNVNALLLGDSALYLCASSSYLGELFFGEGSRLTVL.

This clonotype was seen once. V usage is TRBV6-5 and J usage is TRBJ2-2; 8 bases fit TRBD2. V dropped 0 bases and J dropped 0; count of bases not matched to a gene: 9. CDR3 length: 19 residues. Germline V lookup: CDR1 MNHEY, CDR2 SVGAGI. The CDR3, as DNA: TGTGCCAGCAGTTACTCGCGTGCGTCTAGCGGGCCGAACACCGGGGAGCTGTTTTTT. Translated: CASSYSRASSGPNTGELFF.

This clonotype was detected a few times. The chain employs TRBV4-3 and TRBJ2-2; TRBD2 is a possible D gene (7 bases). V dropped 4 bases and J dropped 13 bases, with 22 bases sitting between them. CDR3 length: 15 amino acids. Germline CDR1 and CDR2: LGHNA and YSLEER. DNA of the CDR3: TGCGCCAGCAGCCCCCAAGAGGGGGGGGGGTTGGGGCTGTTTTTT. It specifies CASSPQEGGGLGLFF.

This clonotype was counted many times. Written as DNA, the CDR3 is TGTGCCAGCAGTTTGGGGGGAAGCTCCTACGAGCAGTACTTC. Translated, it gives CASSLGGSSYEQYF. The V and J genes are TRBV12-3 or TRBV12-4 and TRBJ2-7, with a possible D match to TRBD2 (6 bases). This CDR3 has 14 residues. V was shortened by 3 bases and J by 0 bases, with 9 bases between the two germline ends.

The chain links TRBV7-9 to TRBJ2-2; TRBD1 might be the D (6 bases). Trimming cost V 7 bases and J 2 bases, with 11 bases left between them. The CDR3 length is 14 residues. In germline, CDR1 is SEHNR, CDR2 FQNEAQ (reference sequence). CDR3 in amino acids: CASTRRGNTGELFF. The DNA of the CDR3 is TGTGCCAGCACACGCAGGGGCAACACCGGGGAGCTGTTTTTT.

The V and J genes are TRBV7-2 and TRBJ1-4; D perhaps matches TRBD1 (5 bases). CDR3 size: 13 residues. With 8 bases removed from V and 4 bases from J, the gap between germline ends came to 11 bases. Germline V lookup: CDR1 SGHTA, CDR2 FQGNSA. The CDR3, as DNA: TGTGCCAGCGGGGGGAATAATAATGAAAAACTGTTTTTT. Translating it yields CASGGNNNEKLFF.

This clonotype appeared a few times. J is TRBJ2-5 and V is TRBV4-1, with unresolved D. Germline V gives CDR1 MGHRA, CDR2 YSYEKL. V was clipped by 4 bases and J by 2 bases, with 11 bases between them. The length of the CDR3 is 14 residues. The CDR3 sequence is CASSLYHLQETQYF. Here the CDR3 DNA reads TGCGCCAGCAGCCTGTATCACTTGCAAGAGACCCAGTACTTC.

The CDR3 region is CASSHEDYGYTF. The CDR3 DNA is TGTGCCAGCAGCCATGAGGATTATGGCTACACCTTC. The chain employs TRBV7-9 and TRBJ1-2; D gene uncertain. The CDR3 is made up of 12 amino acids. The germline CDR1 and CDR2 sequences are SEHNR and FQNEAQ (reference sequence). V was trimmed by 5 bases and J by 5 bases, leaving 9 bases between them. The entire variable domain, with the rest obtained from reference TRBV7-9 and TRBJ1-2, is as follows: DTGVSQNPRHKITKRGQNVTFRCDPISEHNRLYWYRQTLGQGPEFLTYFQNEAQLEKSRLLSDRFSAERPKGSFSTLEIQRTEQGDSAMYLCASSHEDYGYTFGSGTRLTVV.

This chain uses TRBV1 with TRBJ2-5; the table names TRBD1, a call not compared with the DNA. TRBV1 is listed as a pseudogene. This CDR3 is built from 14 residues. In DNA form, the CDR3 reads TGCACCAGCAGCCGCGCCGGGGGGCAAGAGACCCAGTACTTC. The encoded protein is CTSSRAGGQETQYF.

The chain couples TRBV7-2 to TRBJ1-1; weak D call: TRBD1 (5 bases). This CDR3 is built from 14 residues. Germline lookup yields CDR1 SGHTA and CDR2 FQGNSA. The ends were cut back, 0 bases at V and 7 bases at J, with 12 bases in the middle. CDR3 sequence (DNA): TGTGCCAGCAGCTTAGCGTATGATAGGGGTGAAGCTTTCTTT. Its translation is CASSLAYDRGEAFF.

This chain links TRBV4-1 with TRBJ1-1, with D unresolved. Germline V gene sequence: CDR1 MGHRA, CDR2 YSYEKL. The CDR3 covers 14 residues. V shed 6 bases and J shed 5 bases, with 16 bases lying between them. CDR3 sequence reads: CASRSPPKKTEAFF. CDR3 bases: TGCGCCAGCAGGTCCCCCCCTAAGAAAACTGAAGCTTTCTTT.

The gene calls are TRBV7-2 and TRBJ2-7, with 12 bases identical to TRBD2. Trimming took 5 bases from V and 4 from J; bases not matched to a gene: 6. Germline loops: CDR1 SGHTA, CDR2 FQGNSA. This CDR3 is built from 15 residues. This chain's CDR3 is CASSLRLAGVYEQYF. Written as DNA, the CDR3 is TGTGCCAGCAGCCTACGACTAGCGGGAGTATACGAGCAGTACTTC.

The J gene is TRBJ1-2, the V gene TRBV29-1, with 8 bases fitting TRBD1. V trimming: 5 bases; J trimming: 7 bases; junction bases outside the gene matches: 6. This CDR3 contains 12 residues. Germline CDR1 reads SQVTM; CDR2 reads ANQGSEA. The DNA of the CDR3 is TGCAGCGTTCAGCCAGGGGGCCGTGGCTACACCTTC. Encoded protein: CSVQPGGRGYTF. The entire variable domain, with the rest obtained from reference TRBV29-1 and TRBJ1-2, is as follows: SAVISQKPSRDICQRGTSLTIQCQVDSQVTMMFWYRQQPGQSLTLIATANQGSEATYESGFVIDKFPISRPNLTFSTLTVSNMSPEDSSIYLCSVQPGGRGYTFGSGTRLTVV.

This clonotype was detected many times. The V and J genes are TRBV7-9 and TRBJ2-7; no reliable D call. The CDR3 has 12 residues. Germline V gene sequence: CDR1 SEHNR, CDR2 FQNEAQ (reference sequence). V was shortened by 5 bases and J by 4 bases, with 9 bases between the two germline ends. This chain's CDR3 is CASSIESYEQYF. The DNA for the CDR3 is TGTGCCAGCAGCATAGAGAGTTACGAGCAGTACTTC. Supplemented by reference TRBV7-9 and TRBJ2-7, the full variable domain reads DTGVSQNPRHKITKRGQNVTFRCDPISEHNRLYWYRQTLGQGPEFLTYFQNEAQLEKSRLLSDRFSAERPKGSFSTLEIQRTEQGDSAMYLCASSIESYEQYFGPGTRLTVT.

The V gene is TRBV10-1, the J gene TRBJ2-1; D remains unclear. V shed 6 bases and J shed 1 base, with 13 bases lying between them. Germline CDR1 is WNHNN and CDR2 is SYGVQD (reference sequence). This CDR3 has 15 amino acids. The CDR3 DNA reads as TGCGCCAGCAGCGCAACAGTGGGATCCTACAATGAGCAGTTCTTC. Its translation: CASSATVGSYNEQFF.

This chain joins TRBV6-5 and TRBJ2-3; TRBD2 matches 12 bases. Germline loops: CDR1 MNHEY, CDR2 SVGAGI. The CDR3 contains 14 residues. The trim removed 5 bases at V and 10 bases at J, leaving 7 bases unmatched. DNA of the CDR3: TGTGCCAGCAGTCCTAGCGGGGGGGTCTCCTCGCAGTATTTT. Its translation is CASSPSGGVSSQYF.

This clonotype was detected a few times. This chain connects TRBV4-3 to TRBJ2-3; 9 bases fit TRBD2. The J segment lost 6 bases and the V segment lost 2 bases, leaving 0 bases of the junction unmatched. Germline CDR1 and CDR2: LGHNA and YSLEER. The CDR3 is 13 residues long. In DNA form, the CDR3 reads TGCGCCAGCAGCCAAACTAGCGGGGATACGCAGTATTTT. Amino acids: CASSQTSGDTQYF.

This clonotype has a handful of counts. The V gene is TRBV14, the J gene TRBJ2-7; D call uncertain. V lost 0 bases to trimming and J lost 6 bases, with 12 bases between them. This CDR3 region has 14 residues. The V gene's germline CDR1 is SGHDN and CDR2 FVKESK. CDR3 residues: CASSQEGLLAEQYV. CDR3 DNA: TGTGCCAGCAGCCAAGAGGGTTTGTTGGCCGAGCAGTACGTC.

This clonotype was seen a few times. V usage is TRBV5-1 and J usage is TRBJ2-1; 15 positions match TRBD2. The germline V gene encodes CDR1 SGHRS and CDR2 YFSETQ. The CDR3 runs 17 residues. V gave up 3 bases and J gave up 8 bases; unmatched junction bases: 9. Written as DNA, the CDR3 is TGCGCCAGCAGCTCCGGACTAGCGGGGGGGCCAAGCGATGAGCAGTTCTTC. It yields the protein CASSSGLAGGPSDEQFF.

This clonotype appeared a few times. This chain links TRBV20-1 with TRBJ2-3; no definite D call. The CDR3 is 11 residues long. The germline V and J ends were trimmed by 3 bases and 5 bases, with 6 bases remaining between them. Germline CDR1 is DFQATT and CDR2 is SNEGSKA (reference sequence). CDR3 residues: CSASGGDTQYF. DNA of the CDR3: TGCAGTGCTAGCGGTGGAGATACGCAGTATTTT.

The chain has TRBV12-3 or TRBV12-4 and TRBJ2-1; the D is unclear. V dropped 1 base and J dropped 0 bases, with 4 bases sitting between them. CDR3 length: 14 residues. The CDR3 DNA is TGTGCCAGCAGTTTAGTAAGCTCCTACAATGAGCAGTTCTTC. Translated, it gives CASSLVSSYNEQFF.

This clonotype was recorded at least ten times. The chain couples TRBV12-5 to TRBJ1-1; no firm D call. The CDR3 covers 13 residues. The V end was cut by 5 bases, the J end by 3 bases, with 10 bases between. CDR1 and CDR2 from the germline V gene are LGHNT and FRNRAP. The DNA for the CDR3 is TGTGCTAGTGGTCCCCGGAGGTACACTGAAGCTTTCTTT. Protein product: CASGPRRYTEAFF.

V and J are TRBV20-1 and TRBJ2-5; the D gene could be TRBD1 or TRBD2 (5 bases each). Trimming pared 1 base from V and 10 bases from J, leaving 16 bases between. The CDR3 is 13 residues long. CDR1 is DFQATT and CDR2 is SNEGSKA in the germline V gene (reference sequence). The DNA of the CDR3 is TGCAGTGCTAGAGTCACATGGGACCCTCACCAGTACTTC. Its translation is CSARVTWDPHQYF.

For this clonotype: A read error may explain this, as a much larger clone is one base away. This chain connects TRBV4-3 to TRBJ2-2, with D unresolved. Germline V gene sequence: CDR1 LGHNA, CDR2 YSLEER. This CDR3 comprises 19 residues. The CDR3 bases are TGCTCCAGCAGCCAAGTTTTTTTCTTTCCGCTCGCGAACACCGGGGAGCTGTTTTTT. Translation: CSSSQVFFFPLANTGELFF.

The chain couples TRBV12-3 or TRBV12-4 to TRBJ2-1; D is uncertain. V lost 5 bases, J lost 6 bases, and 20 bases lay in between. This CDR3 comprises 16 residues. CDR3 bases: TGTGCCAGCAGTCCTCCTGGGTCCTTGCCGGGCAATGAGCAGTTCTTC. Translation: CASSPPGSLPGNEQFF.

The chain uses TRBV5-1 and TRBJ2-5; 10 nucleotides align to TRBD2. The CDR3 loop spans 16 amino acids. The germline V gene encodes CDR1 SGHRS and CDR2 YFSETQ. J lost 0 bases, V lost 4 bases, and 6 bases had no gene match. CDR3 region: CASSPGSGGYQETQYF. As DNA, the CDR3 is TGCGCCAGCAGCCCGGGTAGCGGGGGGTACCAAGAGACCCAGTACTTC.